The TCR beta chain described here comes from a study of OX40 agonist ivuxolimab in advanced cancers. Broader study findings: Antigens targeted by the expanded peripheral T cells were not determined. The study observed clonal expansion of CD4+ and CD8+ blood T cells by week 6 at 0.1 to 3.0 mg/kg.

As to this clone: Its matching antigen is unknown.

The method was immunoSEQ multiplex PCR; TCRdb's version includes in-frame clones alone and lacks a portion of them. The sample records tens of thousands of clones, 80% to 90% being singletons. The V and J ends lost 3 bases and 0 bases respectively, with 15 bases between them. Germline CDR1 is KGHSH and CDR2 is LQKENI. This CDR3 contains 17 residues. J is TRBJ1-3 and V is TRBV18; D not certain. This clonotype was sampled from an adult with an advanced solid tumor such as melanoma, head and neck, liver or kidney cancer. The sample consisted of CD4+ or CD8+ T cells sorted from blood, taken in a trial of the OX40 agonist ivuxolimab. In DNA form, the CDR3 reads TGTGCCAGCTCACCCGTCGCAGAACTACACTCTGGAAACACCATATATTTT. Protein sequence: CASSPVAELHSGNTIYF.